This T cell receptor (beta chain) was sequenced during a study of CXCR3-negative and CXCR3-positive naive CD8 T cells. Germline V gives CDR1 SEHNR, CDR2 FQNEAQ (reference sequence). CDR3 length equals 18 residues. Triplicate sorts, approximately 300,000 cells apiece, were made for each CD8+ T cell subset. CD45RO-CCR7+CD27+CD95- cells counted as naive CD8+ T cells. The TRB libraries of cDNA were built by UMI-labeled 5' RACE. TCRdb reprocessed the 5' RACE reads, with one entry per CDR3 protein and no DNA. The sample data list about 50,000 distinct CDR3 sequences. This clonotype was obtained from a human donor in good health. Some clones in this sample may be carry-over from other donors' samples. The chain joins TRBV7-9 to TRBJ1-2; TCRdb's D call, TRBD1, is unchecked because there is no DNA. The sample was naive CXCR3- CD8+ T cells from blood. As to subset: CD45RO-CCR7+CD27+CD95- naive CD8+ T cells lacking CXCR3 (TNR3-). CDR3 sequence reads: CASSLVNEEGQLGYGYTF.